This TCR beta chain derives from a study of T cells in pancreatic ductal adenocarcinoma. A remark on this clone: Antigen: not known.

This CDR3 is 15 amino acids long. The germline CDR1 and CDR2 sequences are SEHNR and FQNEAQ (reference sequence). J gave up 0 bases and V 3 bases, and 4 bases lay outside the gene matches. Profiled with immunoSEQ multiplex PCR; TCRdb holds only in-frame clones, not every one. Among some 16,000 clones listed, approximately 90% were seen once. The study's findings and limits: Tumor-versus-blood clonality comparisons may be biased toward lower tumor diversity. No significant tumor-blood clonality difference; means were about 0.1 and 0.065. Tumor samples had fewer productive templates and around 7.2-fold fewer unique clonotypes than blood.

Surgery without prior neoadjuvant therapy was the treatment of the selected pancreatic ductal adenocarcinoma patients. The chain carries TRBV7-9 and TRBJ1-1, with 7 nucleotides matching TRBD1. The TCR sequence derives from a human donor with pancreatic ductal adenocarcinoma. Sequenced input: PBMCs. The CDR3 coding sequence is TGTGCCAGCAGCTTTCACAGGGGAATGAACACTGAAGCTTTCTTT. As protein: CASSFHRGMNTEAFF.